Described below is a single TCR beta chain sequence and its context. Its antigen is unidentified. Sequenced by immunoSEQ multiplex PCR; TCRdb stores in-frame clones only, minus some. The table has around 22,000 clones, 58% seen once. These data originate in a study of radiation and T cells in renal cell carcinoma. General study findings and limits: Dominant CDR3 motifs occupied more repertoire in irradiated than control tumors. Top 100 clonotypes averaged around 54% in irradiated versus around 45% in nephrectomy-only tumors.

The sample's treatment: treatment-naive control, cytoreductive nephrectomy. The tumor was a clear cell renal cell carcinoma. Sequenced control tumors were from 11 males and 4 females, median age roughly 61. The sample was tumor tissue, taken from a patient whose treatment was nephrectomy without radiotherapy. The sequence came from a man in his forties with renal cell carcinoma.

DNA for the CDR3: TGCGCCAGCAGCGGGTCCGGGGAGGGCTACACCTTC. Amino acid sequence: CASSGSGEGYTF. J is TRBJ1-2 and V is TRBV5-1; D is ambiguous. The CDR3 runs to 12 residues. V lost 4 bases, J lost 8 bases, and 12 bases lay in between. Germline CDR1 reads SGHRS; CDR2 reads YFSETQ.